A single TCR beta chain is shown here with its context. This sample was included in a study of OX40 agonist ivuxolimab in advanced cancers. Germline V gene data show CDR1 as SGHRS and CDR2 as YFSETQ. V was trimmed by 5 bases and J by 3 bases, leaving 16 bases between them. The CDR3 runs to 15 residues. The protocol was immunoSEQ multiplex PCR, while the TCRdb copy is restricted to in-frame clones and leaves out a portion. The sample yields about 45,000 clones, approximately 80% seen once. The chain uses TRBV5-1 and TRBJ2-3; D tentatively fits TRBD1 or TRBD2 (5 bases each). This clonotype originated in an adult with an advanced solid tumor such as melanoma, head and neck, liver or kidney cancer. The source was CD4+ or CD8+ T cells sorted from blood, collected in a trial of the OX40 agonist ivuxolimab. CDR3 nucleotides: TGCGCCAGCAGTTCAAGGGGTGAGGGAACAGATACGCAGTATTTT. Translating gives CASSSRGEGTDTQYF.